Sequencing of this TCR beta chain was carried out in a study of identical twins. This CDR3 comprises 12 residues. The V end lost 8 bases, the J end lost 6 bases, and 13 bases lay between the germline ends. Germline assignment: CDR1 SEHNR and CDR2 FQNEAQ (reference sequence). Using its own MiXCR run on the 5' RACE reads, TCRdb lists one record per CDR3 protein. The sample includes 400,000 to 500,000 distinct CDR3 sequences, approximately 17% of them seen just once. The TCR originated in a man aged 50 to 60 in good health. This chain joins TRBV7-9 and TRBJ2-5, with D possibly being TRBD1 or TRBD2 (5 bases each). Sequenced: naive T cells sorted from blood. The DNA for the CDR3 is TGTGCCAGCTCTCGGGGCGGCCAGACCCAGTACTTC. Translation: CASSRGGQTQYF.